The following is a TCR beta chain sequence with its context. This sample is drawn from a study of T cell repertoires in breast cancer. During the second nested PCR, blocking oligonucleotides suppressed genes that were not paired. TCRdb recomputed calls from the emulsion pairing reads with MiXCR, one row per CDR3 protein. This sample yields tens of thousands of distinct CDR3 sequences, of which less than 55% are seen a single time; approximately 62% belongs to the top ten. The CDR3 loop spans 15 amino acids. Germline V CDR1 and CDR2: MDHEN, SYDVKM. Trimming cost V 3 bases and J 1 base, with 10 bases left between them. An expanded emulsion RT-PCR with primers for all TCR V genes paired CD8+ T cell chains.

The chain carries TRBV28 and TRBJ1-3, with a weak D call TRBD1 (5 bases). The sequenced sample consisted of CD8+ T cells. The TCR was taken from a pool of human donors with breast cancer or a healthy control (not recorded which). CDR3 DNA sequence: TGTGCCAGCAGTTTCCAGGGAGGATCTGGAAACACCATATATTTT. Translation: CASSFQGGSGNTIYF.